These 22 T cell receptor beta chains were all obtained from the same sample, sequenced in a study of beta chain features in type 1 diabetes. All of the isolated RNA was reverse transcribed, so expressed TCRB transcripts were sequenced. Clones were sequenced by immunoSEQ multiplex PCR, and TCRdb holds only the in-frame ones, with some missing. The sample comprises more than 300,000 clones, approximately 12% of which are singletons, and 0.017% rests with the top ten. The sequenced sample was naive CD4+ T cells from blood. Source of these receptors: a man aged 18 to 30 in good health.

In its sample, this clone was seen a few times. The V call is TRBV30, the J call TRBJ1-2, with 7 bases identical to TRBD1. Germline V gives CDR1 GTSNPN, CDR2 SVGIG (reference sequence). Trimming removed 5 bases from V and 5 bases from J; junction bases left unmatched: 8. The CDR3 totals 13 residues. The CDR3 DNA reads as TGTGCCTGGGGCCGGGGGACAGCTTATGGCTACACCTTC. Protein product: CAWGRGTAYGYTF.

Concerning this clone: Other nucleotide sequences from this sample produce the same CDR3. The CDR3 protein is CASGQGYEQYF. The CDR3 nucleotides are TGTGCCAGCGGCCAGGGCTACGAGCAGTACTTC. The rearrangement uses TRBV2 and TRBJ2-7; D might be TRBD1 (5 bases). Trimming pared 8 bases from V and 3 bases from J, leaving 8 bases between. The CDR3 sequence is 11 residues long. The V gene's germline CDR1 is SNHLY and CDR2 FYNNEI.

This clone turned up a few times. CDR3 residues: CAWSRGGPEAFF. The CDR3 nucleotides are TGTGCCTGGAGTCGGGGGGGGCCTGAAGCTTTCTTT. The chain recombines TRBV30 with TRBJ1-1; the D gene is possibly TRBD1 (6 bases). Per germline, CDR1 GTSNPN and CDR2 SVGIG (reference sequence). Between the trimmed V and J ends, which lost 2 bases and 6 bases, there was a span of 10 bases. The CDR3 is 12 residues long.

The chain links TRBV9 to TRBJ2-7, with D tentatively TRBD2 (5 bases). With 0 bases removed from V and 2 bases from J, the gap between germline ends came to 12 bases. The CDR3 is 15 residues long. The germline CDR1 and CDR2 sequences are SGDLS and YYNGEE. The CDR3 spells CASSVGTGSPYEQYF. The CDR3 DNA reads TGTGCCAGCAGCGTAGGGACTGGCAGCCCCTACGAGCAGTACTTC.

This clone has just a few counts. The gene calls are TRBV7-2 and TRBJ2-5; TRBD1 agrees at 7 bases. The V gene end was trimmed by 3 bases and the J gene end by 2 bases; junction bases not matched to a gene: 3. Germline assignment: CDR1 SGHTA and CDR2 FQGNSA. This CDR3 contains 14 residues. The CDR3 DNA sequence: TGTGCCAGCAGCTTCCAGACAGGGCAAGAGACCCAGTACTTC. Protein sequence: CASSFQTGQETQYF.

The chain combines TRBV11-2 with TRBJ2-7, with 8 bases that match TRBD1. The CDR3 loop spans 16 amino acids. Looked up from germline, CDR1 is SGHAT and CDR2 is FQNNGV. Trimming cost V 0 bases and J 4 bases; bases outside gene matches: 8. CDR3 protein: CASSLDGQGRGYEQYF. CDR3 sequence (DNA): TGTGCCAGCAGCTTAGATGGACAGGGTCGGGGGTACGAGCAGTACTTC.

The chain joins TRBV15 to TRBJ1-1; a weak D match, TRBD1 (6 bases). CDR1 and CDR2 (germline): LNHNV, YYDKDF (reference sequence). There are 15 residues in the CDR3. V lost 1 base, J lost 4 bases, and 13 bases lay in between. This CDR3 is CATSRARGPGTEAFF. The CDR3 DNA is TGTGCCACCAGCAGAGCCAGGGGCCCTGGCACTGAAGCTTTCTTT.

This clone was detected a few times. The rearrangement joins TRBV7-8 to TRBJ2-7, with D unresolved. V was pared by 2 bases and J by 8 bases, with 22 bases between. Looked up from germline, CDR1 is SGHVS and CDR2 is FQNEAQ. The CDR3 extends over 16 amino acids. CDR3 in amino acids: CASSLRPSNGLSKQYF. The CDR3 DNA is TGTGCCAGCAGCTTAAGACCTTCGAATGGGCTTTCAAAGCAGTACTTC.

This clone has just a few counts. The CDR3 protein is CASSLGQIGNNEQFF. The CDR3 bases are TGTGCCAGCAGTTTAGGACAGATAGGTAACAATGAGCAGTTCTTC. The chain joins TRBV28 to TRBJ2-1, with D perhaps TRBD1 (6 bases). This CDR3 is built from 15 residues. The germline gives CDR1 MDHEN, CDR2 SYDVKM. Between the trimmed V and J ends, which lost 2 bases and 5 bases, there was a span of 13 bases.

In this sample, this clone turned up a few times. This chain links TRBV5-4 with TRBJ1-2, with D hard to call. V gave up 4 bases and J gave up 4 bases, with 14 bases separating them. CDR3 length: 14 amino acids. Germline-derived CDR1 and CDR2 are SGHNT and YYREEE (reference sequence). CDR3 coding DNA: TGTGCCAGCAGCCCTCAACCGGGATCCTATGGCTACACCTTC. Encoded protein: CASSPQPGSYGYTF.

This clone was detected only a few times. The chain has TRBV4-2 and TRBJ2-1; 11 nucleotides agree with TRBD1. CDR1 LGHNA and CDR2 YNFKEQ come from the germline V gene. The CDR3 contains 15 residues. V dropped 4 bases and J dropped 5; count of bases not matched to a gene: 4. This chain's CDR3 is CASSRGTGGNNEQFF. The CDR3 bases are TGTGCCAGCAGCCGCGGGACAGGGGGAAACAATGAGCAGTTCTTC.

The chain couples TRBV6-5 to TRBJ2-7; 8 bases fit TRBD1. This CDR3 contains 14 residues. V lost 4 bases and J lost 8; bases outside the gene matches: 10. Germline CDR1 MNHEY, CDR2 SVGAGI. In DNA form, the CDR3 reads TGTGCCAGCAGTTCAGGGCAGGGGGCCGTGAAGCAGTACTTC. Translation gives CASSSGQGAVKQYF.

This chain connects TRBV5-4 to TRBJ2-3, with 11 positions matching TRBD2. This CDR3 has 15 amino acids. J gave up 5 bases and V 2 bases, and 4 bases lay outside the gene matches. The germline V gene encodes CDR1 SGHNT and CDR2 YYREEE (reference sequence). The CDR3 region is CASSFSGGAGDTQYF. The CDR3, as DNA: TGTGCCAGCAGCTTTAGCGGGGGGGCGGGAGATACGCAGTATTTT.

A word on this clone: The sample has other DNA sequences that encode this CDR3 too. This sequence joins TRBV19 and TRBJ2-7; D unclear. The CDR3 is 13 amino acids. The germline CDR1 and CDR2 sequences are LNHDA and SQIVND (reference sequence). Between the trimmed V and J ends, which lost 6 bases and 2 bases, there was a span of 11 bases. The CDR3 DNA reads TGTGCCAGTAGCACCCAGGCTACCTACGAGCAGTACTTC. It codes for CASSTQATYEQYF.

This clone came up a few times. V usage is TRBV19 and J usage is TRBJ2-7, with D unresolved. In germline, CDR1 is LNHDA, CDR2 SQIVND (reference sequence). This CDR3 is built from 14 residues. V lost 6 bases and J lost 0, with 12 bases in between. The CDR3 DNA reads TGTGCCAGTAGCGTTGCGCTTAGCTCCTACGAGCAGTACTTC. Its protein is CASSVALSSYEQYF. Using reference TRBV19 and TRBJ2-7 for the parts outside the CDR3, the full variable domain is DGGITQSPKYLFRKEGQNVTLSCEQNLNHDAMYWYRQDPGQGLRLIYYSQIVNDFQKGDIAEGYSVSREKKESFPLTVTSAQKNPTAFYLCASSVALSSYEQYFGPGTRLTVT.

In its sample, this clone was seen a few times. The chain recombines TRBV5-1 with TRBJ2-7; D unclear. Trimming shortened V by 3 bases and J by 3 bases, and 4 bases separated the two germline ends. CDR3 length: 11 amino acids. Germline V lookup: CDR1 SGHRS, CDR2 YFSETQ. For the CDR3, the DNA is TGCGCCAGCAGCTCGTACTACGAGCAGTACTTC. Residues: CASSSYYEQYF.

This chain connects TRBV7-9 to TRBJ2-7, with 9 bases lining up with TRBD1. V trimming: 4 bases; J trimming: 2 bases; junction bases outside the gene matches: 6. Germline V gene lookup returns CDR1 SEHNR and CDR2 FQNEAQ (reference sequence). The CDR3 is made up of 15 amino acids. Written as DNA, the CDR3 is TGTGCCAGCAGCTCCCCGGGACAGGGAGCCTACGAGCAGTACTTC. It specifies CASSSPGQGAYEQYF.

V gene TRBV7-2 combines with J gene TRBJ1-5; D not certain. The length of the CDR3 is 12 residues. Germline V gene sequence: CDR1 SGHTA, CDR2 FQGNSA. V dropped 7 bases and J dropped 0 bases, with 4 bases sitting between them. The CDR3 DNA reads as TGTGCCAGCACCAATAGCAATCAGCCCCAGCATTTT. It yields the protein CASTNSNQPQHF.

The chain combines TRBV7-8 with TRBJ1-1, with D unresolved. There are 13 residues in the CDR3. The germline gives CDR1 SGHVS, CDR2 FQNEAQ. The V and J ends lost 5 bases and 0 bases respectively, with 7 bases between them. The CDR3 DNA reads TGTGCCAGCAGCAACGAGATGAACACTGAAGCTTTCTTT. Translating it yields CASSNEMNTEAFF.

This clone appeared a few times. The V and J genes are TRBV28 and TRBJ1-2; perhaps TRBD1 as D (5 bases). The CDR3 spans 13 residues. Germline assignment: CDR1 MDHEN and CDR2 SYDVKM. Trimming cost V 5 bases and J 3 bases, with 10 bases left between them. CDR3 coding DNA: TGTGCCAGCAGTCGGCAGACAGACTATGGCTACACCTTC. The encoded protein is CASSRQTDYGYTF.

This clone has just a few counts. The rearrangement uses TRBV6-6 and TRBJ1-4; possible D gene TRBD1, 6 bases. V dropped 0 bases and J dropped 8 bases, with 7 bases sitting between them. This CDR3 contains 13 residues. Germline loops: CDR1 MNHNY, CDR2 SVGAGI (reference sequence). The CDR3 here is CASSYSGTEKLFF. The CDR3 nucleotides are TGTGCCAGCAGTTACTCCGGGACAGAAAAACTGTTTTTT.

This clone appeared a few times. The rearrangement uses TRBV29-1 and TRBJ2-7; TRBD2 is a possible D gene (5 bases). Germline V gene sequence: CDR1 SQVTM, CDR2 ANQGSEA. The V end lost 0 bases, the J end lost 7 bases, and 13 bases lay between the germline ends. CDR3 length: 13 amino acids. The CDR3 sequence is CSVEETRGGEQYF. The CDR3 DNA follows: TGCAGCGTTGAAGAGACTCGGGGTGGGGAGCAGTACTTC.